Listed below are T cell receptor beta chains from one sample, sequenced in a study of CD8 T cells in Susac syndrome. TCRdb called the immunoSEQ multiplex PCR reads again in MiXCR, with one record for every CDR3 protein. The sample shows about 290,000 distinct CDR3 sequences, around 85% of them seen only once. The specimen sequenced was CD8+ T cells from PBMCs. The origin of the receptors is a human donor with multiple sclerosis. CDR3s include the opening cysteine and the closing phenylalanine or tryptophan. D genes are given only for firm matches. Clone size, where shown, is once, few, many, or a class for clones that have expanded.

len: 14
abundance: .
d_gene: TRBD2
v_gene: TRBV19
j_gene: TRBJ2-1
CDR3nt: TGTGCCAGTAGTTGGACTAGCGGGAAAAATGAGCAGTTCTTC
CDR3aa: CASSWTSGKNEQFF

len: 14
abundance: .
d_gene: .
v_gene: TRBV13
j_gene: TRBJ1-2
CDR3nt: TGTGCCAGCAGCTTCACCAACTCTCCCTATGGCTACACCTTC
CDR3aa: CASSFTNSPYGYTF

len: 15
abundance: .
d_gene: .
v_gene: TRBV7-9
j_gene: TRBJ1-5
CDR3nt: TGTGCCAGCAGATTACAGGGATCGGGAAATCAGCCCCAGCATTTT
CDR3aa: CASRLQGSGNQPQHF

len: 13
abundance: .
d_gene: TRBD1
v_gene: TRBV20-1
j_gene: TRBJ1-2
CDR3nt: TGCAGTGCTAGAGTATCAGGGGGATATGGCTACACCTTC
CDR3aa: CSARVSGGYGYTF

len: 17
abundance: few
d_gene: TRBD2
v_gene: TRBV6-5
j_gene: TRBJ2-3
CDR3nt: TGTGCCAGCAGTTGGAATCCCACTAGCGGGTACACAGATACGCAGTATTTT
CDR3aa: CASSWNPTSGYTDTQYF

len: 15
abundance: few
d_gene: .
v_gene: TRBV7-6
j_gene: TRBJ2-1
CDR3nt: TGTGCCAGCAGCTTAGGGGAACTACCCCACAATGAGCAGTTCTTC
CDR3aa: CASSLGELPHNEQFF

len: 18
abundance: .
d_gene: .
v_gene: TRBV20-1
j_gene: TRBJ2-4
CDR3nt: TGCAGTGCTAGAGGCCGGACCGTCCCTGGGCTAGCCAAAAACATTCAGTACTTC
CDR3aa: CSARGRTVPGLAKNIQYF

len: 12
abundance: .
d_gene: .
v_gene: TRBV28
j_gene: TRBJ2-5
CDR3nt: TGTGCCAGCAGTTTGGGGGAAGAGACCCAGTACTTC
CDR3aa: CASSLGEETQYF

len: 18
abundance: .
d_gene: TRBD2
v_gene: TRBV4-1
j_gene: TRBJ2-2
CDR3nt: TGCGCCAGCAGCCAAGGGACGGTGGGAGGGCCGGGGACCGGGGAGCTGTTTTTT
CDR3aa: CASSQGTVGGPGTGELFF

len: 16
abundance: .
d_gene: TRBD1
v_gene: TRBV10-3
j_gene: TRBJ1-2
CDR3nt: TGTGCCATCAGTGAGGCAGGACAGGGCCGGGTCTATGGCTACACCTTC
CDR3aa: CAISEAGQGRVYGYTF

len: 15
abundance: once
d_gene: .
v_gene: TRBV27
j_gene: TRBJ1-5
CDR3nt: TGTGCCAGCAGTTTTTCGGCAGTCATGAATCAGCCCCAGCATTTT
CDR3aa: CASSFSAVMNQPQHF

len: 14
abundance: .
d_gene: .
v_gene: TRBV7-9
j_gene: TRBJ2-7
CDR3nt: TGTGCCAGCTCCTTAGCGGAGGTCTCCTACGAGCAGTACTTC
CDR3aa: CASSLAEVSYEQYF

len: 16
abundance: .
d_gene: .
v_gene: TRBV7-9
j_gene: TRBJ1-1
CDR3nt: TGTGCCAGCAGCTTACTACGGCCAACAGGGTCCACTGAAGCTTTCTTT
CDR3aa: CASSLLRPTGSTEAFF

len: 14
abundance: .
d_gene: .
v_gene: TRBV28
j_gene: TRBJ1-2
CDR3nt: TGTGCCAGCACCGTGATAGGGGACAACTATGGCTACACCTTC
CDR3aa: CASTVIGDNYGYTF

len: 16
abundance: .
d_gene: .
v_gene: TRBV9
j_gene: TRBJ2-1
CDR3nt: TGTGCCAGCAGCGTAGCTTTTGTTGGCGGACTCAATGAGCAGTTCTTC
CDR3aa: CASSVAFVGGLNEQFF

len: 14
abundance: .
d_gene: .
v_gene: TRBV25-1
j_gene: TRBJ2-5
CDR3nt: TGTGCCAGCAGTGCTCAGGACGGTCTGGAGACCCAGTACTTC
CDR3aa: CASSAQDGLETQYF

len: 16
abundance: .
d_gene: .
v_gene: TRBV7-8
j_gene: TRBJ1-1
CDR3nt: TGTGCCAGCAGCTTAGTGGGGGGGACCCTGAACACTGAAGCTTTCTTT
CDR3aa: CASSLVGGTLNTEAFF

len: 16
abundance: once
d_gene: TRBD2
v_gene: TRBV6-5
j_gene: TRBJ2-7
CDR3nt: TGTGCCAGCAGTTACCTACTAGCGGGAGGCCCCTACGAGCAGTACTTC
CDR3aa: CASSYLLAGGPYEQYF